What follows is one TCR beta chain and its context. The data were obtained in a study of T cell changes during pregnancy in multiple sclerosis. The data were produced by immunoSEQ multiplex PCR, yet TCRdb's version contains in-frame clones alone and is incomplete. The sample includes under 65,000 clones, around 90% seen only once; the top ten take around 0.48%. CDR3 length: 13 amino acids. J lost 8 bases, V lost 5 bases, and 7 bases had no gene match. Germline V gene data show CDR1 as SGHDT and CDR2 as YYEEEE. The rearrangement uses TRBV5-6 and TRBJ1-2, with 9 nucleotides matching TRBD1. This TCR was sampled from a female donor with multiple sclerosis, enrolled in a pregnancy study. This specimen consisted of CD4+ T cells from peripheral blood mononuclear cells, obtained in the third trimester of pregnancy. CDR3 coding DNA: TGTGCCAGCAGACCACAGGGGGCTGGCGGCTACACCTTC. Protein sequence: CASRPQGAGGYTF.